This T cell receptor (beta chain) was recovered during a study of blood T cell repertoires in COVID-19. The CDR3 has 13 residues. Germline V CDR1 and CDR2: MDHEN, SYDVKM. Trimming shortened V by 7 bases and J by 8 bases, and 16 bases separated the two germline ends. This clone was counted once. TCRdb's copy holds only in-frame clones and misses some; the assay was immunoSEQ multiplex PCR. The sample yields roughly 410,000 clones, 80% to 90% seen once. The sequenced sample was peripheral blood. The receptor's source is a man aged 40-49 years with acute or convalescent COVID-19. This rearrangement joins TRBV28 to TRBJ2-3, with TRBD1 as a possible D gene (5 bases). CDR3 loop: CASMASSRATQYF. The CDR3, as DNA: TGTGCCAGCATGGCCTCGAGCAGGGCTACGCAGTATTTT.